Shown below are 13 T cell receptor beta chains from a single sample sequenced in a study of T-cell reconstitution after alpha-beta-depleted transplantation in children. During its preparation, the TCRbeta library received unique molecular identifiers. Each CDR3 protein is one row after TCRdb ran MiXCR on the PCR reads. The sample holds under 750,000 distinct CDR3 sequences, 23% seen once. The source material was PBMCs, mostly from graft donor cells, sampled 360 days after TCRalphabeta/CD19-depleted stem cell transplant. Receptor source: a boy under two years old who had a stem cell transplant for acute myeloid leukemia, so the T cells may come from the graft donor.

A few counts support this clonotype. V and J are TRBV10-3 and TRBJ2-1, with D perhaps assigned TRBD1 or TRBD2 (5 bases each). Germline CDR1 and CDR2: ENHRY and SYGVKD. Trimming removed 6 bases at V and 10 bases at J, with 13 bases between. The CDR3 contains 12 residues. Written as DNA, the CDR3 is TGTGCCATCAGCGAACCGGGACCCGAGCAGTTCTTC. This codes for CAISEPGPEQFF.

V and J are TRBV5-1 and TRBJ2-7; D assignment may be TRBD1 or TRBD2 (6 bases each). Trimming shortened V by 3 bases and J by 3 bases, and 13 bases separated the two germline ends. Germline lookup yields CDR1 SGHRS and CDR2 YFSETQ. The CDR3 consists of 14 residues. As DNA, the CDR3 is TGCGCCAGCAGCTCGGGACGGGGGCACTACGAGCAGTACTTC. It is translated as CASSSGRGHYEQYF.

The V gene is TRBV10-3, the J gene TRBJ2-1; 14 bases are a match to TRBD2. CDR1 ENHRY and CDR2 SYGVKD come from the germline V gene. V lost 3 bases and J lost 7; bases outside the gene matches: 2. CDR3 length: 15 residues. DNA of the CDR3: TGTGCCATCAGTGACAGACTAGCGGGGGGGAATGAGCAGTTCTTC. It codes for CAISDRLAGGNEQFF.

This clonotype was counted only a few times. One end of the junction does not line up with germline, which may come from a read error. The CDR3 here is CASSWWAQEIQYF. The DNA of the CDR3 is TGTGCCAGCAGTTGGTGGGCCCAAGAGATCCAGTACTTC. The chain uses TRBV12-3 or TRBV12-4 and TRBJ2-5; no clear D. The CDR3 is 13 amino acids.

In its sample, this clonotype was seen a few times. The chain has TRBV7-2 and TRBJ2-5; possible D gene TRBD2, 6 bases. The CDR3 has 11 residues. Looked up from germline, CDR1 is SGHTA and CDR2 is FQGNSA. V lost 5 bases and J lost 9, with 10 bases in between. The CDR3 DNA sequence: TGTGCCAGCAGCCCCGGAGGGGCCCAGTACTTC. This encodes CASSPGGAQYF.

This clonotype was recorded a few times. The chain links TRBV7-2 to TRBJ2-3, with 8 nucleotides matching TRBD2. The CDR3 is 15 residues long. The germline V gene encodes CDR1 SGHTA and CDR2 FQGNSA. V lost 0 bases, J lost 2 bases, and 1 base stayed unmatched. The CDR3 loop reads CASSLAGGVTDTQYF. The CDR3 nucleotides are TGTGCCAGCAGCTTAGCCGGGGGGGTCACAGATACGCAGTATTTT.

This chain uses TRBV21-1 with TRBJ2-5. TRBV21-1 is designated a pseudogene. The length of the CDR3 is 13 residues. The CDR3, as DNA: TGTGCCAGCATACCTCGGGTCGGAGAGACCCAGTACTTC. Its translation: CASIPRVGETQYF.

This clonotype was seen only a few times. The genes are TRBV7-8 and TRBJ2-7; D might be TRBD1 (5 bases). CDR1 is SGHVS, CDR2 FQNEAQ, per germline. The V end lost 1 base, the J end lost 0 bases, and 13 bases lay between the germline ends. This CDR3 region has 16 residues. CDR3 in amino acids: CASSLEKQTASYEQYF. As DNA, the CDR3 is TGTGCCAGCAGCTTAGAGAAGCAGACAGCCTCCTACGAGCAGTACTTC.

This chain links TRBV28 with TRBJ2-7, with TRBD1 as a possible D gene (5 bases). The V end lost 4 bases, the J end lost 2 bases, and 12 bases lay between the germline ends. The V gene's germline CDR1 is MDHEN and CDR2 SYDVKM. This CDR3 is 14 amino acids long. The CDR3 loop reads CASSSRQTTYEQYV. CDR3 coding DNA: TGTGCCAGCAGTTCGCGACAGACCACCTACGAGCAGTACGTC.

The rearrangement links TRBV9 to TRBJ1-1, with D possibly being TRBD1 (6 bases). Germline V gene sequence: CDR1 SGDLS, CDR2 YYNGEE. This CDR3 is built from 13 residues. V lost 3 bases and J lost 3, with 9 bases in between. CDR3 region: CASSGQEYTEAFF. CDR3 bases: TGTGCCAGCAGCGGACAGGAATACACTGAAGCTTTCTTT.

The table lists this clonotype with many counts. V usage is TRBV7-2 and J usage is TRBJ2-1; 9 bases line up with TRBD1. Losses at the gene ends were 5 bases for V and 4 bases for J; bases not matched to a gene: 6. CDR1 and CDR2 (germline): SGHTA, FQGNSA. The CDR3 spans 15 residues. The DNA of the CDR3 is TGTGCCAGCAGCACCGGGACAGGGATTTACAATGAGCAGTTCTTC. Amino acids: CASSTGTGIYNEQFF. The full variable domain, its missing parts supplied by reference TRBV7-2 and TRBJ2-1, is GAGVSQSPSNKVTEKGKDVELRCDPISGHTALYWYRQSLGQGLEFLIYFQGNSAPDKSGLPSDRFSAERTGGSVSTLTIQRTQQEDSAVYLCASSTGTGIYNEQFFGPGTRLTVL.

In this sample, this clonotype turned up many times. The gene calls are TRBV6-2 or TRBV6-3 and TRBJ2-7; perhaps TRBD2 as D (6 bases). Germline lookup yields CDR1 MNHEY and CDR2 SVGEGT. This CDR3 spans 18 amino acids. The V gene lost 8 bases and the J gene lost 3 bases, with 29 bases spanning the gap. In DNA form, the CDR3 reads TGTGCCAGCTCCCACCATTCAGTTACGGTAGGGAGGAACTACGAGCAGTACTTC. Translating it yields CASSHHSVTVGRNYEQYF.

At least ten counts were recorded for this clonotype. The chain employs TRBV5-4 and TRBJ2-7; no definite D call. The germline gives CDR1 SGHNT, CDR2 YYREEE (reference sequence). The germline V and J ends were trimmed by 0 bases and 2 bases, with 9 bases remaining between them. The CDR3 loop spans 14 amino acids. In DNA, the CDR3 is TGTGCCAGCAGCTTGGTCGGGCGGCCCTACGAGCAGTACTTC. Its protein product is CASSLVGRPYEQYF. Full variable domain (remainder filled in from reference TRBV5-4 and TRBJ2-7): ETGVTQSPTHLIKTRGQQVTLRCSSQSGHNTVSWYQQALGQGPQFIFQYYREEENGRGNFPPRFSGLQFPNYSSELNVNALELDDSALYLCASSLVGRPYEQYFGPGTRLTVT.